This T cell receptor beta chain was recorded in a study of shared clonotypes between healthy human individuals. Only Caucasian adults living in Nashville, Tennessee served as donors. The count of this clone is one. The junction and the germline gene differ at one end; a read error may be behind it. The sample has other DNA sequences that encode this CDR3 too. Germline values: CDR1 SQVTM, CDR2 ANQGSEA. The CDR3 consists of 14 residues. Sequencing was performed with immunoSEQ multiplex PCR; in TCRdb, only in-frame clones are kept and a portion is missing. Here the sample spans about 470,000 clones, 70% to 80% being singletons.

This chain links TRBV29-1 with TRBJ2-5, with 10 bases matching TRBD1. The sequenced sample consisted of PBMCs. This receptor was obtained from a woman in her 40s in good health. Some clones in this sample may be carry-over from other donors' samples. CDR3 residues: CSGKDRGDQETQYF. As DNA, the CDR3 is TGCAGCGGTAAGGACAGGGGGGACCAGGAGACCCAGTACTTC.